A single TCR beta chain is shown here with its context. Its target is unknown. The sample belongs to a study of T cells in Graves' hyperthyroidism and ophthalmopathy. Study-wide results and limits: Peripheral blood also featured most of the thyroid clonotypes expanded above 0.001. Ophthalmopathy got predicted by the model a median around six months before its onset.

Amplified TCR beta CDR3 regions came from RNA transcripts. With the HTBI primer set, the TCR CDR3 went through a first round of RT-PCR. TCRdb passed the multiplex PCR reads through MiXCR, listing each CDR3 protein once. The sample carries 700,000 to 850,000 distinct CDR3 sequences, over 35% recorded once. Hyperthyroidism patients were newly diagnosed, had disease duration under 2 months, and were aged 18 to 65 years. V was trimmed by 4 bases and J by 5 bases, leaving 11 bases between them. From germline, CDR1 is SGHVS and CDR2 FQNEAQ. The CDR3 totals 13 residues. The V call is TRBV7-8, the J call TRBJ2-5, with D possibly being TRBD1 (6 bases). The source is a woman between 35 and 50 years old with Graves' hyperthyroidism. Sequencing used blood. CDR3 residues: CASSSRQAETQYF. In DNA, the CDR3 is TGTGCCAGCAGCTCCCGACAGGCGGAGACCCAGTACTTC.